Listed below are T cell receptor beta chains from one sample, sequenced in a study of PD-1 blockade in classical Hodgkin lymphoma. Generated by immunoSEQ multiplex PCR, the TCRdb table keeps only in-frame clones and is missing some. The table lists fewer than 90,000 clones, about 93% of them singletons, with 7.5% to 9.5% in the top ten. Sequenced here: peripheral blood mononuclear cells (PBMCs), sampled at baseline. These receptors were obtained from a human donor with classical Hodgkin lymphoma. The CDR3 runs from the conserved cysteine through the conserved F or W. Fields, in order: D gene, V gene, clone size, J gene, CDR3 DNA, CDR3 protein. A D gene is named only where the DNA matches it firmly. Not all rows give a size; the values are once, few, many and, for expanded clones, a class.

D: .; V: TRBV7-3; size: .; J: TRBJ2-5; DNA: TGTGCCAGCAGCTTACGAGGGTACGGGGAGACCCAGTACTTC; CDR3: CASSLRGYGETQYF
D: TRBD2; V: TRBV11-3; size: .; J: TRBJ2-1; DNA: TGTGCCAGCAGCTCCCGGGCTAGCGGATCCTACAATGAGCAGTTCTTC; CDR3: CASSSRASGSYNEQFF
D: TRBD2; V: TRBV6-4; size: .; J: TRBJ2-5; DNA: TGTGCCAGCAGTTTTCGCGGGGGGCCCCAAGAGACCCAGTACTTC; CDR3: CASSFRGGPQETQYF
D: .; V: TRBV7-8; size: .; J: TRBJ2-1; DNA: TGTGCCAGCAGCTACCTCCGGACTAGGGGGAACAATGAGCAGTTCTTC; CDR3: CASSYLRTRGNNEQFF
D: .; V: TRBV7-9; size: .; J: TRBJ2-3; DNA: TGTGCCAGCAGCTCCTGGGACCTGGCAGATACGCAGTATTTT; CDR3: CASSSWDLADTQYF
D: .; V: TRBV2; size: .; J: TRBJ2-4; DNA: TGTGCCAGCAGTGAGGAAGAAAACATTCAGTACTTC; CDR3: CASSEEENIQYF
D: .; V: TRBV4-1; size: .; J: TRBJ1-5; DNA: TGCGCCAGCAGCCGAGAGACAGCTAGCAATCAGCCCCAGCATTTT; CDR3: CASSRETASNQPQHF
D: .; V: TRBV7-9; size: .; J: TRBJ1-2; DNA: TGTGCCAGCAGCTTAGTAGGGAGTTCTAACTATGGCTACACCTTC; CDR3: CASSLVGSSNYGYTF
D: .; V: TRBV29-1; size: .; J: TRBJ2-7; DNA: TGCAGCGTTGAAGAAGACGGGGCGTTCTACGAGCAGTACTTC; CDR3: CSVEEDGAFYEQYF
D: TRBD1; V: TRBV27; size: .; J: TRBJ1-5; DNA: TGTGCCAGCAGTTCAATCACCTCCGGGACAGATAGCAATCAGCCCCAGCATTTT; CDR3: CASSSITSGTDSNQPQHF
D: .; V: TRBV27; size: .; J: TRBJ1-2; DNA: TGTGCCAGCAGTTTATCGGGGTTAGCTAACTATGGCTACACCTTC; CDR3: CASSLSGLANYGYTF
D: .; V: TRBV30; size: few; J: TRBJ1-5; DNA: TGTGCCTGGAGTAACGGAGGCCCTAATCAGCCCCAGCATTTT; CDR3: CAWSNGGPNQPQHF
D: TRBD1; V: TRBV18; size: .; J: TRBJ2-7; DNA: TGTGCCAGCTCGCCCAGACAGGGGGCAGGTCCTTCTTTC; CDR3: CASSPRQGAGPSF
D: TRBD2; V: TRBV5-1; size: .; J: TRBJ2-3; DNA: TGCGCCAGCAGCTTGGGTTGGACTGGACTAGCGGGAGGTACAGATACGCAGTATTTT; CDR3: CASSLGWTGLAGGTDTQYF
D: TRBD1; V: TRBV6-1; size: .; J: TRBJ1-2; DNA: TGTGCCAGCACCTTCCACCAGGGGGAGATCTGGGGCTACACCTTC; CDR3: CASTFHQGEIWGYTF
D: TRBD2; V: TRBV5-4; size: .; J: TRBJ2-7; DNA: TGTGCCAGCAGCTTGGTAGGACTAGCGGGGGACGAGCAGTACTTC; CDR3: CASSLVGLAGDEQYF
D: .; V: TRBV27; size: .; J: TRBJ2-7; DNA: TGTGCCAGCAGTTTACAGGGCTGGTCCTACGAGCAGTACTTC; CDR3: CASSLQGWSYEQYF
D: .; V: TRBV7-8; size: .; J: TRBJ2-7; DNA: TGTGCCAGCAGCTTAAGGGACCCCAGCGCCATCGGCTACGAGCAGTACTTC; CDR3: CASSLRDPSAIGYEQYF
D: TRBD2; V: TRBV9; size: .; J: TRBJ2-5; DNA: TGTGCCAGCAGTCGGCTAGCGGGAGTAGAAAAGACCCAGTACTTC; CDR3: CASSRLAGVEKTQYF
D: .; V: TRBV30; size: .; J: TRBJ1-3; DNA: TGTGCCTGGAGTGTAGCCGGGAACACCATATATTTT; CDR3: CAWSVAGNTIYF
D: .; V: TRBV9; size: .; J: TRBJ1-1; DNA: TGTGCCAGCAGCGTAGTTGAGGTGAGGGTCACTGAAGCTTTCTTT; CDR3: CASSVVEVRVTEAFF
D: TRBD2; V: TRBV13; size: .; J: TRBJ2-7; DNA: TGTGCCAGCAGCTCCCGCGGGGGAGGCTACTACGAGCAGTACTTC; CDR3: CASSSRGGGYYEQYF
D: .; V: TRBV27; size: .; J: TRBJ2-1; DNA: TGTGCCAGCAGTCCCCATTCAGTGGGTCGGGAGCGCAATGAGCAGTTCTTC; CDR3: CASSPHSVGRERNEQFF
D: TRBD1; V: TRBV29-1; size: .; J: TRBJ1-2; DNA: TGCAGCGTTGAAGCGAACCTAGGACAGGGTGTAGGTGGCTACACCTTC; CDR3: CSVEANLGQGVGGYTF
D: TRBD1; V: TRBV25-1; size: .; J: TRBJ2-7; DNA: TGTGCCAGCAGTGAGGGGACAGGCTACGAGCAGTACTTC; CDR3: CASSEGTGYEQYF
D: .; V: TRBV7-6; size: .; J: TRBJ2-7; DNA: TGTGCCAGCAGCTTACGGCCAGGGGAGACCTACGAGCAGTACTTC; CDR3: CASSLRPGETYEQYF
D: .; V: TRBV7-3; size: .; J: TRBJ2-3; DNA: TGTGCCAGCAGCCAGAACAGGGATTGGACGCAGTATTTT; CDR3: CASSQNRDWTQYF
D: .; V: TRBV19; size: .; J: TRBJ2-3; DNA: TGTGCCAGTAGGCCTCAGGAGGGGAACACAGATACGCAGTATTTT; CDR3: CASRPQEGNTDTQYF
D: TRBD1; V: TRBV7-2; size: .; J: TRBJ1-2; DNA: TGTGCCAGCAGCTTTGGGACAGAGCTCTATGGCTACACCTTC; CDR3: CASSFGTELYGYTF
D: .; V: TRBV18; size: once; J: TRBJ1-2; DNA: TGTGCCAGCTCACCACGCCCCAGTGAAGGAGGCTATGGCTACACCTTC; CDR3: CASSPRPSEGGYGYTF
D: TRBD1; V: TRBV4-2; size: once; J: TRBJ1-1; DNA: TGTGCCAGCAGCCAACCCCCCCCGGACAGGGACGCTTTCTTT; CDR3: CASSQPPPDRDAFF
D: TRBD1; V: TRBV6-5; size: once; J: TRBJ2-7; DNA: TGCGCCAGCAGCCCAGGACAGGGAGGCTACGAGCAGTACTTC; CDR3: CASSPGQGGYEQYF
D: .; V: TRBV9; size: .; J: TRBJ1-1; DNA: TGTGCCAGCAGCGTATCTCCCGGAGGTGAAGCTTTCTTT; CDR3: CASSVSPGGEAFF
D: .; V: TRBV15; size: .; J: TRBJ1-4; DNA: TGTGCCACCAGCAGAGATGGCCGAGGAAATGAAAAACTGTTTTTT; CDR3: CATSRDGRGNEKLFF
D: .; V: TRBV28; size: .; J: TRBJ2-7; DNA: TGTGCCAGCAGTTGGTCCTTTTTGGCGGCCGCCTACGAGCAGTACTTC; CDR3: CASSWSFLAAAYEQYF
D: TRBD1; V: TRBV7-8; size: .; J: TRBJ2-2; DNA: TGTGCCAGCAGCTTCCCGACAGGGGGGGCGAGCACCGGGGAGCTGTTTTTT; CDR3: CASSFPTGGASTGELFF
D: .; V: TRBV28; size: .; J: TRBJ2-2; DNA: TGTGCCAGCACCCCTGCAGCGTTAAGCAACACCGGGGAGCTGTTTTTT; CDR3: CASTPAALSNTGELFF
D: TRBD2; V: TRBV27; size: .; J: TRBJ2-7; DNA: TGTGCCAGCAGTTTACCGGGACTAGCGGGGTACTACGAGCAGTACTTC; CDR3: CASSLPGLAGYYEQYF
D: TRBD1; V: TRBV5-1; size: .; J: TRBJ2-7; DNA: TGCGCCAGCAGCGCGGGACAGGAGTTCTACGAGCAGTACTTC; CDR3: CASSAGQEFYEQYF
D: TRBD1; V: TRBV5-4; size: .; J: TRBJ1-4; DNA: TGTGCCAGCAGCTTAGCAGGGGGCCAGCAAAAACTGTTTTTT; CDR3: CASSLAGGQQKLFF
D: TRBD1; V: TRBV6-6; size: .; J: TRBJ1-1; DNA: TGTGCCAGCAGTTACAGCAGGGGGGACACTGAAGCTTTCTTT; CDR3: CASSYSRGDTEAFF
D: TRBD1; V: TRBV9; size: .; J: TRBJ1-2; DNA: TGTGCCAGCAGCAAAAGGTTGGACAGGGGGCAAGGCTACACCTTC; CDR3: CASSKRLDRGQGYTF
D: .; V: TRBV27; size: .; J: TRBJ2-1; DNA: TGTGCCAGCAGTCCCCGGGGACGCCAGGCTGAGCAGTTCTTC; CDR3: CASSPRGRQAEQFF
D: .; V: TRBV29-1; size: .; J: TRBJ2-2; DNA: TGCAGCGTTGACAGGAAGAACACCGGGGAGCTGTTTTTT; CDR3: CSVDRKNTGELFF
D: .; V: TRBV19; size: .; J: TRBJ1-4; DNA: TGTGCCAGTAGTCCTCGTTGGGGTCGGAGTGAAAAACTGTTTTTT; CDR3: CASSPRWGRSEKLFF
D: TRBD2; V: TRBV4-2; size: .; J: TRBJ2-1; DNA: TGTGCCAGCAGCCAACCCGGACTAGTCGGTTCCCACAATGAGCAGTTCTTC; CDR3: CASSQPGLVGSHNEQFF
D: TRBD1; V: TRBV30; size: .; J: TRBJ1-2; DNA: TGTGCCTGGAGTGTACGGACAGGCGCTACTAACTATGGCTACACCTTC; CDR3: CAWSVRTGATNYGYTF